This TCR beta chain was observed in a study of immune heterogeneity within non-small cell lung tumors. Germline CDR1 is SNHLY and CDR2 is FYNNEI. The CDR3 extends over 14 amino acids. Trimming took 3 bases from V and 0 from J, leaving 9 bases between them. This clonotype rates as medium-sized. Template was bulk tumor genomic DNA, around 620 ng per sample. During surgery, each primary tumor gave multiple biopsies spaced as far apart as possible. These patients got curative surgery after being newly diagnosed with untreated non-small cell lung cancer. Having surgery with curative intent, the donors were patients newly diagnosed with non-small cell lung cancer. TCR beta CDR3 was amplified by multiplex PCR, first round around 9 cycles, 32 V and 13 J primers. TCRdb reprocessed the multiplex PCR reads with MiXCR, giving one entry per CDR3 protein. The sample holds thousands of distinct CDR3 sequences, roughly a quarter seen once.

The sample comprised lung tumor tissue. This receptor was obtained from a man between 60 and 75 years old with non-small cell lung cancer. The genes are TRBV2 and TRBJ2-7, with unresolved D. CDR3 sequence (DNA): TGTGCCAGCAGTGACGACGTAAGCTCCTACGAGCAGTACTTC. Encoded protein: CASSDDVSSYEQYF.